The text below deals with one T cell receptor beta chain. As yet, its antigen is unknown. The source of the sample is a study of cytomegalovirus exposure and HLA in healthy donors. Findings and limits, study-wide: TCR beta sequences numbering about 17,000 were associated with HLA alleles at 0.05 false discovery rate in a later analysis.

PCR involved 60 Vbeta and 13 Jbeta primers. TCRdb keeps only in-frame clones here, not all; method: immunoSEQ multiplex PCR. The sample lists 85,000 to 130,000 clones; over 9.5% were seen once. Germline loops: CDR1 SGHVS, CDR2 FQNEAQ. The CDR3 has 14 amino acids. Trimming removed 5 bases at V and 0 bases at J, with 11 bases between. Material for sequencing was PBMCs. The source is a middle-aged man in good health and CMV-seropositive. The rearrangement uses TRBV7-8 and TRBJ2-7, with D possibly TRBD2 on 6 matching bases. The chain's CDR3 is CASSMGLSSYEQYF. CDR3 nucleotides: TGTGCCAGCAGCATGGGACTCAGCTCCTACGAGCAGTACTTC.